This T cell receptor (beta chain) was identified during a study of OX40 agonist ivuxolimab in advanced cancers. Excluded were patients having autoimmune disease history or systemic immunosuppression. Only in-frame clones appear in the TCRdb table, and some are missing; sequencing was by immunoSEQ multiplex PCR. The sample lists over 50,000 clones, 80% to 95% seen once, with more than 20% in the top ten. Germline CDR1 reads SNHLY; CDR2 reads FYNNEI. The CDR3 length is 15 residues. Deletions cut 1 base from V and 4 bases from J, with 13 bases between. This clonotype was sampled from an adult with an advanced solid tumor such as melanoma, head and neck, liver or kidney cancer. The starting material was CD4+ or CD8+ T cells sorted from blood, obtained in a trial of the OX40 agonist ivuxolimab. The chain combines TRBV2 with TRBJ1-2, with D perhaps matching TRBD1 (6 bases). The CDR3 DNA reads TGTGCCAGCAGTGAAGACACCCAGGGGAGCTATGGCTACACCTTC. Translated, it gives CASSEDTQGSYGYTF.